The rows below give T cell receptor beta chains drawn from one sample of a study of cytomegalovirus exposure and HLA in healthy donors. Assay: immunoSEQ multiplex PCR; the TCRdb copy retains only in-frame clones and omits some. The data hold roughly 180,000 clones, with 70% to 85% observed a single time. The sample consisted of PBMCs. These receptors were taken from a young man in good health and CMV-seronegative. CDR3s leave out the opening cysteine and the closing phenylalanine or tryptophan. Fields, in order: V gene, J gene, CDR3 protein.

TRBV27,TRBJ2-5,ASSPNQETQY
TRBV6-6,TRBJ1-5,ASSPVPGGPQH
TRBV6-1,TRBJ2-7,ASSEGSGSVYKQY
TRBV25-1,TRBJ2-3,ASSEQGLRTDTQY
TRBV28,TRBJ2-7,ASSLGLAPYEQY
TRBV6-1,TRBJ2-7,ASSGRFGTGTYEQY
TRBV5-6,TRBJ2-5,ASSLTLGEGRGETQY
TRBV28,TRBJ2-1,ASSGVSGGPAYNEQF
TRBV5-1,TRBJ2-1,ASSPEAGRNEQF
TRBV7-9,TRBJ2-1,ASSLGLARYNEQF
TRBV7-9,TRBJ2-5,ASVEGAETQY
TRBV7-9,TRBJ2-3,ASSYRDSGYTDTQY
TRBV6-1,TRBJ1-1,ASSGDLGDTEAF
TRBV5-1,TRBJ2-3,ASSWGLGQSTDTQY
TRBV4-2,TRBJ2-5,ASSLAGTGEETQY
TRBV7-2,TRBJ2-3,ASSLGGQGVPDTQY
TRBV11-2,TRBJ2-2,ASSPVGSGAGELF
TRBV9,TRBJ2-3,ASSVAAGRTDTQY
TRBV2,TRBJ1-1,ASSTRLQPEAF
TRBV19,TRBJ1-3,ASSMSSGNTIY
TRBV28,TRBJ1-1,ASSLIGIEAF
TRBV12-5,TRBJ2-1,ASGFDIRGRRSYNEQF
TRBV25-1,TRBJ2-7,ASSLRDSSSYEQY
TRBV6-5,TRBJ2-7,ASSYRKEQY
TRBV2,TRBJ1-3,ASNRQRSGNTIY
TRBV9,TRBJ2-3,ASSGPGGVYTDTQY
TRBV5-1,TRBJ2-7,ASSRDGLYEQY
TRBV6-4,TRBJ2-1,ASSDSVSGGNNEQF
TRBV11-2,TRBJ1-3,ASSPLRATTGNSGNTIY
TRBV2,TRBJ1-1,AIHTFTEAF
TRBV27,TRBJ2-3,ASSLTSGSYTDTQY
TRBV14,TRBJ2-1,ASSQPDRDTYNEQF
TRBV6-1,TRBJ1-5,ASSDWGSNQPQH
TRBV11-2,TRBJ2-1,ASSLGGDSYNEQF
TRBV7-2,TRBJ1-4,ASSSQGLNEKLF
TRBV7-3,TRBJ2-1,ASSSRFNRDEQF
TRBV28,TRBJ2-6,ASSLLRDRGTGGANVLT
TRBV27,TRBJ2-1,ASVPGLAVGGVRNEQF
TRBV7-9,TRBJ2-7,SSSASGGALY
TRBV27,TRBJ2-7,ASSPPSGNSYEQY
TRBV2,-,AIASPSYEQY
TRBV5-1,TRBJ2-1,ASSEGTRTYNEQF
TRBV28,TRBJ2-3,ASQGPRGTDTQY